The 21 T cell receptor beta chains presented below share a single source sample, sequenced in a study of cytomegalovirus exposure and HLA in healthy donors. Primers included in the PCR were 60 Vbeta and 13 Jbeta primers. Produced via immunoSEQ multiplex PCR; TCRdb's table is partial and in-frame only. This table holds 200,000 or so clones, around 85% found once. Sequencing input: PBMCs. These receptor sequences come from a girl aged 2 to 10 in good health and CMV-seronegative.

This chain connects TRBV19 to TRBJ1-1, with D perhaps TRBD1 (6 bases). Trimming stripped 5 bases from V and 5 bases from J, with 15 bases between. The length of the CDR3 is 14 residues. Germline-derived CDR1 and CDR2 are LNHDA and SQIVND (reference sequence). The CDR3, as DNA: TGTGCCAGTAGTGATCAGGGGCTCGCGACTGAAGCTTTCTTT. Encoded protein: CASSDQGLATEAFF.

In its sample, this clone was seen a few times. The V call is TRBV27, the J call TRBJ2-1, with TRBD1 identical over 8 bases. Germline V gene lookup returns CDR1 MNHEY and CDR2 SMNVEV (reference sequence). This CDR3 contains 14 residues. V dropped 5 bases and J dropped 8; count of bases not matched to a gene: 8. DNA for the CDR3: TGTGCCAGCAGTCCGGGGACAGGATTGTATGAGCAGTTCTTC. It codes for CASSPGTGLYEQFF.

The J gene is TRBJ2-1, the V gene TRBV6-1; D is possibly TRBD1 (5 bases). This CDR3 is 14 amino acids long. The V gene's germline CDR1 is MNHNS and CDR2 SASEGT. Trimming took off 2 bases at V and 3 bases at J, with 8 bases between the two ends. The CDR3 sequence is CASSEWQGYNEQFF. CDR3 nucleotide sequence: TGTGCCAGCAGTGAATGGCAGGGCTACAATGAGCAGTTCTTC.

This clone was detected only a few times. The V call is TRBV6-1, the J call TRBJ1-4, with D possibly matching TRBD1 (5 bases). This CDR3 has 14 residues. Trimming stripped 8 bases from V and 5 bases from J, with 15 bases between. Per the germline V gene, CDR1 is MNHNS and CDR2 is SASEGT. As DNA, the CDR3 is TGTGCCAGCCTGGAACAGGCGAACAATGAAAAACTGTTTTTT. Its protein product is CASLEQANNEKLFF.

The V gene is TRBV7-9, the J gene TRBJ2-5; 7 positions agree with TRBD2. The length of the CDR3 is 15 residues. The V gene's germline CDR1 is SEHNR and CDR2 FQNEAQ (reference sequence). With V trimmed by 8 bases and J by 5 bases, 14 bases remained unmatched. The CDR3 loop reads CASAGGGRARETQYF. The CDR3, as DNA: TGTGCCAGCGCCGGGGGAGGGAGGGCCCGGGAGACCCAGTACTTC.

This chain connects TRBV4-1 to TRBJ1-2; no clear D. This CDR3 is 15 amino acids long. V dropped 0 bases and J dropped 0 bases, with 8 bases sitting between them. Germline lookup yields CDR1 MGHRA and CDR2 YSYEKL. CDR3 DNA sequence: TGCGCCAGCAGCCAAGAAGTGGTAGCTAACTATGGCTACACCTTC. This gives the protein CASSQEVVANYGYTF.

The chain carries TRBV7-6 and TRBJ1-4; D is uncertain. V was clipped by 1 base and J by 0 bases, with 9 bases between them. Germline lookup yields CDR1 SGHVS and CDR2 FNYEAQ. CDR3 length: 16 amino acids. The CDR3 here is CASSLVFAATNEKLFF. CDR3 in DNA: TGTGCCAGCAGCTTAGTATTCGCAGCAACTAATGAAAAACTGTTTTTT.

V is TRBV6-4 and J is TRBJ2-5; TRBD2 matches 10 bases. TRBJ2-7 matches the DNA end more closely, so the J call is doubtful. CDR1 is MRHNA and CDR2 is SNTAGT in the germline V gene. The CDR3 consists of 15 residues. The CDR3 coding sequence is TGTGCCAGCAGTGAGCAGCGGGGGGGTGGCTACGAGCAGTACTTC. This encodes CASSEQRGGGYEQYF.

V is TRBV30 and J is TRBJ2-7; no reliable D call. Germline V gene lookup returns CDR1 GTSNPN and CDR2 SVGIG (reference sequence). The length of the CDR3 is 12 residues. V lost 2 bases to trimming and J lost 8 bases, with 13 bases between them. The CDR3 sequence: CAWSRGDFKQYF. CDR3 sequence (DNA): TGTGCCTGGAGTCGAGGTGATTTCAAGCAGTACTTC.

The V and J genes are TRBV5-1 and TRBJ2-7; D not resolved. Germline V gives CDR1 SGHRS, CDR2 YFSETQ. The length of the CDR3 is 11 residues. The germline V and J ends were trimmed by 2 bases and 6 bases, with 6 bases remaining between them. Here the CDR3 DNA reads TGCGCCAGCAGCTTCAATAGCGAGCAGTACTTC. Translated: CASSFNSEQYF.

The V call is TRBV7-8, the J call TRBJ2-3; TRBD2 agrees at 8 bases. V lost 2 bases and J lost 0; bases outside the gene matches: 4. The CDR3 runs to 16 residues. CDR1 and CDR2 from the germline V gene are SGHVS and FQNEAQ. The CDR3 loop is CASSLSSGISTDTQYF. The CDR3 DNA follows: TGTGCCAGCAGCTTAAGTAGCGGGATTAGCACAGATACGCAGTATTTT.

Here the CDR3 reads CASSLSGGLTDTQYF. CDR3 in DNA: TGTGCCAGCAGCTTAAGCGGGGGACTCACAGATACGCAGTATTTT. V gene TRBV11-3 combines with J gene TRBJ2-3; 8 bases are a match to TRBD2. CDR1 is SGHNT and CDR2 is YENEEA in the germline V gene. Germline trimming cut 2 bases from V and 2 bases from J; bases unmatched to any gene: 3. There are 15 residues in the CDR3.

About this clone: Other DNA sequences from this sample encode an identical CDR3 as well. Written as DNA, the CDR3 is TGTGCCAGCAGCCGTCCAGGGTATGGCTACACCTTC. It codes for CASSRPGYGYTF. The V call is TRBV7-9, the J call TRBJ1-2, with a tentative D call TRBD1 (5 bases). CDR1 is SEHNR, CDR2 FQNEAQ, per germline (reference sequence). V was cut by 5 bases and J by 5 bases, with 9 bases left in between. The CDR3 extends over 12 amino acids.

The table lists this clone with a count of one. The chain couples TRBV7-9 to TRBJ1-1; 9 positions agree with TRBD1. This CDR3 is built from 14 residues. The V segment lost 7 bases and the J segment 4 bases; nucleotides outside the gene matches: 7. Germline values: CDR1 SEHNR, CDR2 FQNEAQ (reference sequence). CDR3 sequence reads: CASTVQGAGTEAFF. The DNA of the CDR3 is TGTGCCAGCACCGTACAGGGGGCGGGCACTGAAGCTTTCTTT.

The CDR3 here is CASSLDRRTSLDTQYF. CDR3 DNA: TGCGCCAGCAGCTTGGATCGGAGGACTAGCTTGGATACGCAGTATTTT. The chain links TRBV5-1 to TRBJ2-3, with 8 bases fitting TRBD2. The length of the CDR3 is 16 residues. Germline V gene lookup returns CDR1 SGHRS and CDR2 YFSETQ. J gave up 6 bases and V 0 bases, and 9 bases lay outside the gene matches.

This clone was detected a few times. V gene TRBV6-1 combines with J gene TRBJ1-2; 9 nucleotides match TRBD1. This CDR3 comprises 15 residues. The J segment lost 4 bases and the V segment lost 1 base, leaving 4 bases of the junction unmatched. In germline, CDR1 is MNHNS, CDR2 SASEGT. The CDR3 reads CASSEEGQGSYGYTF. CDR3 nucleotides: TGTGCCAGCAGTGAAGAGGGACAGGGCTCCTATGGCTACACCTTC.

The J gene is TRBJ1-1, the V gene TRBV4-1; unclear D gene. Trimming took 0 bases from V and 7 from J, leaving 6 bases between them. The CDR3 runs 12 residues. CDR1 and CDR2 (germline): MGHRA, YSYEKL. The CDR3 spells CASSQDPSEAFF. CDR3 coding DNA: TGCGCCAGCAGCCAAGATCCGAGTGAAGCTTTCTTT.

This clone was observed once. The chain uses TRBV4-2 and TRBJ1-2, with D possibly being TRBD1 (6 bases). With 0 bases removed from V and 5 bases from J, the gap between germline ends came to 13 bases. This CDR3 contains 15 residues. CDR1 and CDR2 (germline): LGHNA, YNFKEQ. The CDR3 sequence is CASSQDNRARYGYTF. CDR3 coding DNA: TGTGCCAGCAGCCAAGATAACAGGGCACGATATGGCTACACCTTC.

This chain connects TRBV6-1 to TRBJ2-3; the D gene is possibly TRBD1 (6 bases). Germline CDR1 MNHNS, CDR2 SASEGT. V dropped 5 bases and J dropped 2 bases, with 14 bases sitting between them. The CDR3 sequence is 15 residues long. CDR3 bases: TGTGCCAGCAGTAGTTCCCTGGGGGCCACAGATACGCAGTATTTT. Its protein product is CASSSSLGATDTQYF.

The V gene is TRBV4-1, the J gene TRBJ1-6; D gene uncertain. The V end was cut by 1 base, the J end by 7 bases, with 11 bases between. Germline V gene data show CDR1 as MGHRA and CDR2 as YSYEKL. The CDR3 is 15 amino acids. The CDR3 bases are TGCGCCAGCAGCCAAGCGAGGGCTGAGAATTCACCCCTCCACTTT. Its translation: CASSQARAENSPLHF.

This clone was observed a single time. The chain combines TRBV30 with TRBJ2-5; TRBD1 matches 7 bases. The CDR3 sequence is 16 residues long. V shed 4 bases and J 1 base; nucleotides not matched to a gene: 12. Germline CDR1 and CDR2: GTSNPN and SVGIG (reference sequence). The CDR3 is CAWNEPLTGSQETQYF. The CDR3 DNA follows: TGTGCCTGGAACGAGCCACTGACAGGGTCCCAAGAGACCCAGTACTTC.